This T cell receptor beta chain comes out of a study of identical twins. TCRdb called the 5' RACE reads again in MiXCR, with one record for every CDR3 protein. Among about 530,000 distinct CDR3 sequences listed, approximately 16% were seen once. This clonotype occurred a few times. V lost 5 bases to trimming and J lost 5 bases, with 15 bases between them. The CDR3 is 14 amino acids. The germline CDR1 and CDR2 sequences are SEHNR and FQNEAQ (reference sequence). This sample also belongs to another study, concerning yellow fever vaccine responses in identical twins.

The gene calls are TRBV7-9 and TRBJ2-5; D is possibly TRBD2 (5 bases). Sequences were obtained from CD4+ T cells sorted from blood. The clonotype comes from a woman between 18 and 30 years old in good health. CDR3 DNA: TGTGCCAGCAGCCTGCCAACTAGGAGGGAGACCCAGTACTTC. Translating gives CASSLPTRRETQYF.